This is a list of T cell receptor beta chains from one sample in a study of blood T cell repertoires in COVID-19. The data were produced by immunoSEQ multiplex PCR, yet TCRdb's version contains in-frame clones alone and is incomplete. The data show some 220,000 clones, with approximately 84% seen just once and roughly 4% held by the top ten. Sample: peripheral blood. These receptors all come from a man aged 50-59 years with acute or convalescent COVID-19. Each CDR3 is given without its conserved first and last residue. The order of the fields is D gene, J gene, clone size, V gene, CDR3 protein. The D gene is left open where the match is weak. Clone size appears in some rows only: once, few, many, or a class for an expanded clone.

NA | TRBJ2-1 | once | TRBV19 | ASSALATGTSPGEQF
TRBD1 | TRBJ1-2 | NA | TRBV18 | ASSPRQGPPDGYT
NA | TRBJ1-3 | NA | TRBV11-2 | ASSSGTGNTIY
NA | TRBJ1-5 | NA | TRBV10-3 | AISGSDRQSGWH
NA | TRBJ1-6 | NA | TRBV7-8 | ASSLGQFNSPLH
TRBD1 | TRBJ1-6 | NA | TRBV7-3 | ASSLDQGASPLH
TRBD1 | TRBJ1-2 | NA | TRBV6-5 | ASSTTGITYGYT
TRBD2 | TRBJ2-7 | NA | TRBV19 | ASTTSGDSYEQY
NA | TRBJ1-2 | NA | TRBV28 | ASSPPRRSGGYT
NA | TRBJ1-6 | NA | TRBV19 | ASSSKTVTLSSPLH
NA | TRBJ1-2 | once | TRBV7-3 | ASKTRGSGVGYT
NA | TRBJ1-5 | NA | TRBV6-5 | ASSYGSSNQPQH
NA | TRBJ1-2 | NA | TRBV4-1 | ASRLTPTADYGYT
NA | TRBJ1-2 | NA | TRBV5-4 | ASSLVGQKYGYT
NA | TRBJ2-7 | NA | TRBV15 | ATSRPDFSYEQY
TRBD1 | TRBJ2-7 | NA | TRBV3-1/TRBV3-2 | ASSQSAGGYEQY
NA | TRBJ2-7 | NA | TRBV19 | ASSISRGGYEQY
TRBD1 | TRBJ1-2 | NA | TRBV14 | ASSRQGFGYGYT
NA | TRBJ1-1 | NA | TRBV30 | AWSPGLNTEAF
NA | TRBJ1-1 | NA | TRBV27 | ASSQTGPSTEAF
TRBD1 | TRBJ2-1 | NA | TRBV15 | ATSRVGGEQF
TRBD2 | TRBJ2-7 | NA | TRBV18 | ASSPSDLGGSYEQY
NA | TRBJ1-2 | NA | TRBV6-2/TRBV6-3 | ASSSQGRFYGYT
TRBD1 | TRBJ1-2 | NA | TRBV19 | ASSRPGQGIYGYT
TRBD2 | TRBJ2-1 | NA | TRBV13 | ASSLGGRVEQF
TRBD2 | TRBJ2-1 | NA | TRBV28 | ASSPGAGGSLRWF
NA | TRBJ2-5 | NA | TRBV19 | ASKKTGVQETQY
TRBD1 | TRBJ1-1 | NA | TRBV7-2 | ASSSTTGQLTEAF
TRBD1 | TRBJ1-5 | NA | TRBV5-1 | ASSLAPGQGGQPQH
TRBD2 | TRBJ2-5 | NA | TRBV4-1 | ASSPGGQETQY
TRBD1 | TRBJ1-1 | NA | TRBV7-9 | ASSYQGVSTEAF
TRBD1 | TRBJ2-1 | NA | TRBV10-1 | ASSSGTGRYNEQF
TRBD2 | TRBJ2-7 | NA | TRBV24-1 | ATSDPGLAGVYEQY
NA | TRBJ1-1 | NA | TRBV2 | ASSLTVNTEAF
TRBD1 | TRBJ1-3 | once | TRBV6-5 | ASSYSGTGTGNTIY
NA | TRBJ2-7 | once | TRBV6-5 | ASSYTDGGGVEQY
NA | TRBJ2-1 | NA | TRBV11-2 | ASSLGGPLSSYNEQF
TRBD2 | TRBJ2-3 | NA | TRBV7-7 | ASSFTSGRTDTQY
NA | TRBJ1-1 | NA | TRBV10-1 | ASNPRKAVNTEAF
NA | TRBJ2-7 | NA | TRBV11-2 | ASSPFDELWRY
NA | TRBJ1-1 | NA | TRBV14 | ASSQDAHGEAF
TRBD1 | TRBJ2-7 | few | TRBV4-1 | ASSQLTGETYEQY
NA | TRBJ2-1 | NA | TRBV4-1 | ASSQSNEQF
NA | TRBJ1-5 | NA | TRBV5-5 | ASSADGGTQPQH
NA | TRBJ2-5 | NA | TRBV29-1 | SGRYTGPSETQY
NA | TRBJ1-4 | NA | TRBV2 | ASRFQMEGNEKLF